The rows below give T cell receptor beta chains drawn from one sample of a study of blood T cell repertoires in COVID-19. The protocol was immunoSEQ multiplex PCR, while the TCRdb copy is restricted to in-frame clones and leaves out a portion. Among a few hundred thousand clones listed, more than 80% were seen once. Sequenced sample: PBMCs or T cells enriched from blood (not recorded which). Receptors originate from a man under 40 who had recovered from COVID-19. Both conserved end residues are part of each CDR3. A D gene is named only where the DNA matches it firmly. Clone size is given for some rows only: seen once, a few or many times, or a class if the clone is expanded.

J	V	size	D	length	CDR3	DNA
TRBJ2-1	TRBV11-2	-	-	15	CASTPRTGSYNEQFF	TGTGCCAGCACCCCACGAACGGGGAGCTACAATGAGCAGTTCTTC
TRBJ1-5	TRBV7-8	-	TRBD1	14	CASIRGRGNQPQHF	TGTGCCAGCATCAGGGGGCGAGGCAATCAGCCCCAGCATTTT
TRBJ1-1	TRBV3-1/TRBV3-2	-	TRBD1	15	CASSKGTGMNTEAFF	TGTGCCAGCAGTAAAGGGACAGGGATGAACACTGAAGCTTTCTTT
TRBJ2-7	TRBV27	-	TRBD1	15	CASSLTPRGPYEQYF	TGTGCCAGCAGCCTTACCCCAAGGGGGCCCTACGAGCAGTACTTC
TRBJ2-5	TRBV5-4	-	-	14	CASSPGQSQETQYF	TGTGCCAGCAGCCCTGGACAGTCCCAAGAGACCCAGTACTTC
TRBJ2-5	TRBV7-8	-	TRBD1	14	CASSRRDRAETQYF	TGTGCCAGCAGCAGGAGGGACAGGGCAGAGACCCAGTACTTC
TRBJ2-1	TRBV5-6	-	-	15	CASSFDTYSYNEQFF	TGTGCCAGCAGCTTTGACACCTACTCCTACAATGAGCAGTTCTTC
TRBJ1-2	TRBV7-2	-	-	15	CASSLGGSGNYGYTF	TGTGCCAGCAGCTTAGGCGGCTCAGGGAACTATGGCTACACCTTC
TRBJ2-2	TRBV13	-	TRBD2	19	CASSLDYGLADRVVGELFF	TGTGCCAGCAGCTTAGACTATGGGCTAGCGGATAGAGTGGTCGGGGAGCTGTTTTTT
TRBJ2-3	TRBV9	-	-	15	CASSVDGGRTDTQYF	TGTGCCAGCAGCGTCGACGGTGGGCGCACAGATACGCAGTATTTT
TRBJ2-5	TRBV5-1	-	TRBD1	15	CASSFGQGYQETQYF	TGCGCCAGCAGCTTCGGACAGGGTTACCAAGAGACCCAGTACTTC
TRBJ2-1	TRBV10-1	-	TRBD2	16	CASSEGTSGDYNEQFF	TGCGCCAGCAGTGAAGGGACTAGCGGAGATTACAATGAGCAGTTCTTC
TRBJ2-4	TRBV3-1/TRBV3-2	-	TRBD2	15	CASSQDFLAGGIQYF	TGTGCCAGCAGCCAAGATTTCCTAGCGGGAGGCATTCAGTACTTC
TRBJ2-2	TRBV11-2	-	-	13	CASSPTRGWWLFF	TGTGCCAGCAGCCCCACCAGGGGATGGTGGCTGTTTTTT
TRBJ1-2	TRBV24-1	-	TRBD1	15	CATSDPSTGKDGYTF	TGTGCCACCAGTGATCCCTCGACAGGGAAGGATGGCTACACCTTC
TRBJ1-3	TRBV5-1	few	-	16	CASSLEGHHSGNTIYF	TGCGCCAGCAGCTTGGAGGGACACCACTCTGGAAACACCATATATTTT
TRBJ2-3	TRBV5-4	-	TRBD2	16	CASSSGGRTSTDTQYF	TGTGCCAGCAGCTCGGGGGGGAGGACTAGCACAGATACGCAGTATTTT
TRBJ2-2	TRBV10-3	-	TRBD2	17	CAISESIGRGNTGELFF	TGTGCCATCAGTGAGTCGATCGGGAGGGGGAACACCGGGGAGCTGTTTTTT
TRBJ1-6	TRBV30	-	-	16	CAWSGTRTYVDSPLHF	TGTGCCTGGAGTGGGACACGGACCTACGTTGATTCACCCCTCCACTTT
TRBJ2-5	TRBV14	-	TRBD2	16	CASSAKGTSLQETQYF	TGTGCCAGCAGCGCTAAAGGGACTAGTCTCCAAGAGACCCAGTACTTC
TRBJ2-1	TRBV5-1	-	TRBD1	15	CASSLFGQGYNEQFF	TGCGCCAGCAGCCTCTTTGGACAGGGCTACAATGAGCAGTTCTTC
TRBJ2-7	TRBV9	-	TRBD2	14	CASSTGTSLYEQYF	TGTGCCAGCAGCACCGGGACTAGCTTGTACGAGCAGTACTTC
TRBJ2-7	TRBV6-2/TRBV6-3	-	TRBD2	16	CASSRITSGLSYEQYF	TGTGCCAGCAGCCGCATTACTAGCGGCCTATCCTACGAGCAGTACTTC
TRBJ2-7	TRBV10-3	-	-	12	CATGIVSYEQYF	TGTGCCACAGGAATAGTAAGCTACGAGCAGTACTTC
TRBJ2-7	TRBV27	-	TRBD1	11	CASSSGTGDYF	TGTGCCAGCAGTTCCGGGACAGGGGATTACTTC
TRBJ2-7	TRBV5-4	-	TRBD1	17	CASSFGRTGSLSYEQYF	TGTGCCAGCAGCTTTGGGCGGACAGGTTCCCTCTCCTACGAGCAGTACTTC
TRBJ2-7	TRBV9	-	TRBD2	16	CASSPAGTSGRYEQYF	TGTGCCAGCAGCCCGGCCGGGACTAGCGGGCGGTACGAGCAGTACTTC
TRBJ2-5	TRBV7-8	-	-	14	CASSLAGGSETQYF	TGTGCCAGCAGCTTAGCGGGGGGATCGGAGACCCAGTACTTC